The 2 T cell receptor beta chains below come from one sample, sequenced in a study of vaccination and CD4 T cells after COVID-19. The treatment: approximately nine-day PBMC culture with coronavirus spike peptide pools or control peptides (ViraFEST assay). These TCRs are of unknown antigen specificity. Cultured CD4+ T cell DNA underwent sequencing with the Oncomine TCR Beta short-read assay. A single record per CDR3 protein comes from TCRdb applying MiXCR to the PCR reads. The profile shows around 14,000 distinct CDR3 sequences, about 48% of them singletons. Sequencing was performed on CD4+ T cells from blood, cultured in vitro, taken before SARS-CoV-2 vaccination. Receptor source: a human donor who had recovered from COVID-19.

The chain has TRBV24-1 and TRBJ2-6, with 9 bases matching TRBD1. This CDR3 contains 17 residues. Germline values: CDR1 KGHDR, CDR2 SFDVKD. V shed 5 bases and J 0 bases; nucleotides not matched to a gene: 4. CDR3 region: CATSADRGDSGANVLTF. As DNA, the CDR3 is TGTGCCACCAGTGCGGACAGGGGAGACTCTGGGGCCAACGTCCTGACTTTC.

The sample holds a few counts of this clonotype. Germline is not matched at one junction end, which may reflect a read error. The chain carries TRBV29-1 and TRBJ2-7, with a possible D match to TRBD1 (5 bases). The CDR3 contains 13 residues. Germline V gene lookup returns CDR1 SQVTM and CDR2 ANQGSEA. The CDR3 DNA reads TGCAGCGTTTCGGCTCAGGGCTCCAACGAGCAGTACTTC. This codes for CSVSAQGSNEQYF.